Listed here are 14 T cell receptor beta chains from one sample, sequenced in a study of T cells of healthy individuals. Each CDR3 protein is one row after TCRdb ran MiXCR on the 5' RACE reads. There are about 41,000 distinct CDR3 sequences in the sample; 3.5% to 5.5% occur only once, and 9.2% lies in the top ten. These receptors were taken from a human donor in good health.

This clonotype was detected many times. The chain employs TRBV4-3 and TRBJ2-1; 14 nucleotides agree with TRBD2. Looked up from germline, CDR1 is LGHNA and CDR2 is YSLEER. The CDR3 runs 18 residues. Trimming cost V 4 bases and J 3 bases; bases outside gene matches: 8. CDR3 loop: CASSLLGTSGRGYNEQFF. The CDR3, as DNA: TGCGCCAGCAGCCTCCTCGGGACTAGCGGGAGAGGCTACAATGAGCAGTTCTTC.

This clonotype was found many times. The J gene is TRBJ1-3, the V gene TRBV25-1; D perhaps matches TRBD1 (5 bases). With 8 bases removed from V and 4 bases from J, the gap between germline ends came to 12 bases. This CDR3 has 13 residues. Germline CDR1 MGHDK, CDR2 SYGVNS. CDR3 in DNA: TGTGCCAGCTCCACGGGGGTAGGAAACACCATATATTTT. The encoded protein is CASSTGVGNTIYF.

This clonotype was observed at least ten times. The chain couples TRBV7-8 to TRBJ2-3, with 11 bases lining up with TRBD2. Trimming cost V 0 bases and J 6 bases; bases outside gene matches: 5. There are 16 residues in the CDR3. Germline loops: CDR1 SGHVS, CDR2 FQNEAQ. The CDR3: CASSLAGLAVGDTQYF. As DNA, the CDR3 is TGTGCCAGCAGCTTAGCGGGACTAGCGGTTGGGGATACGCAGTATTTT.

In its sample, this clonotype was seen many times. The chain couples TRBV15 to TRBJ2-1; D might be TRBD1 or TRBD2, each matching 5 bases. Trimming removed 3 bases from V and 7 bases from J, with 13 bases in between. Germline-derived CDR1 and CDR2 are LNHNV and YYDKDF (reference sequence). There are 14 residues in the CDR3. CDR3 sequence: CATSREIRENEQFF. In DNA form, the CDR3 reads TGTGCCACCAGCAGGGAGATCAGGGAGAATGAGCAGTTCTTC.

Ten or more counts support this clonotype. V gene TRBV4-2 combines with J gene TRBJ1-1, with a tentative D call TRBD1 (5 bases). Trimming stripped 2 bases from V and 7 bases from J, with 11 bases between. The CDR3 is 13 residues long. In germline, CDR1 is LGHNA, CDR2 YNFKEQ. The CDR3 here is CASSQPDSHEAFF. The CDR3 DNA reads TGTGCCAGCAGCCAACCTGACAGTCATGAAGCTTTCTTT.

This clonotype showed up just a few times. This chain joins TRBV15 and TRBJ1-5, with unresolved D. Germline CDR1 LNHNV, CDR2 YYDKDF (reference sequence). The V gene lost 1 base and the J gene lost 0 bases, with 10 bases spanning the gap. This CDR3 spans 16 amino acids. The CDR3: CATSRGSRNSNQPQHF. The DNA of the CDR3 is TGTGCCACCAGCAGAGGAAGTAGGAATAGCAATCAGCCCCAGCATTTT.

This clonotype has ten or more counts. The chain has TRBV4-1 and TRBJ1-6; TRBD1 aligns across 7 bases. With 4 bases clipped from V and 8 bases from J, the junction kept 11 bases outside the gene matches. CDR3 length equals 16 residues. The germline gives CDR1 MGHRA, CDR2 YSYEKL. In DNA form, the CDR3 reads TGCGCCAGCAGCCTTCGGACAGGCCGGATAGATTCACCCCTCCACTTT. It encodes CASSLRTGRIDSPLHF.

This clonotype was found many times. The CDR3 protein is CASTLGGRTEAFF. The CDR3 nucleotides are TGTGCCAGCACCCTAGGGGGGAGGACTGAAGCTTTCTTT. The V call is TRBV28, the J call TRBJ1-1; a possible D gene is TRBD1 (6 bases). The CDR3 loop spans 13 amino acids. The V and J ends lost 7 bases and 5 bases respectively, with 14 bases between them. Germline values: CDR1 MDHEN, CDR2 SYDVKM.

This clonotype was detected ten times or more. The chain uses TRBV6-5 and TRBJ2-5; 10 bases agree with TRBD2. CDR3 size: 16 residues. After removal of 6 bases from V and 2 bases from J, the junction contained 9 bases not matched to a gene. Germline CDR1 and CDR2: MNHEY and SVGAGI. The CDR3 sequence: CASRGRTSGLQETQYF. The CDR3 nucleotides are TGTGCCAGCAGAGGTAGGACTAGCGGATTACAAGAGACCCAGTACTTC.

This clonotype was seen ten or more times. The V call is TRBV20-1, the J call TRBJ2-5; the D gene is possibly TRBD2 (5 bases). Germline-derived CDR1 and CDR2 are DFQATT and SNEGSKA (reference sequence). Trimming took 0 bases from V and 2 from J, leaving 13 bases between them. The CDR3 is made up of 15 amino acids. The CDR3: CSAREGEVPQETQYF. The CDR3 DNA sequence: TGCAGTGCTAGAGAGGGAGAGGTGCCTCAAGAGACCCAGTACTTC.

This clonotype was found many times. The CDR3: CASRLAGGPYEQYF. CDR3 nucleotides: TGTGCCAGCAGACTAGCGGGGGGACCCTACGAGCAGTACTTC. The chain recombines TRBV5-6 with TRBJ2-7; 12 bases match TRBD2. V lost 5 bases and J lost 2; bases outside the gene matches: 2. Germline V gene sequence: CDR1 SGHDT, CDR2 YYEEEE. The CDR3 is 14 residues long. Variable domain in full (rest from reference TRBV5-6 and TRBJ2-7): DAGVTQSPTHLIKTRGQQVTLRCSPKSGHDTVSWYQQALGQGPQFIFQYYEEEERQRGNFPDRFSGHQFPNYSSELNVNALLLGDSALYLCASRLAGGPYEQYFGPGTRLTVT.

In its sample, this clonotype was seen many times. V and J are TRBV12-5 and TRBJ2-2; D remains ambiguous. V lost 2 bases and J 0 bases, leaving 1 base between the germline ends. Per germline, CDR1 LGHNT and CDR2 FRNRAP. The CDR3 is made up of 13 amino acids. The CDR3 is CASGLTNTGELFF. The CDR3 DNA reads TGTGCTAGTGGTTTGACGAACACCGGGGAGCTGTTTTTT.

The rearrangement joins TRBV5-1 to TRBJ2-3; tentative D call: TRBD1 (5 bases). The germline V and J ends were trimmed by 0 bases and 6 bases, with 14 bases remaining between them. This CDR3 has 15 amino acids. The germline CDR1 and CDR2 sequences are SGHRS and YFSETQ. This CDR3 is CASSLAAGFVDTQYF. CDR3 in DNA: TGCGCCAGCAGCTTGGCAGCAGGGTTTGTGGATACGCAGTATTTT.

This chain connects TRBV9 to TRBJ2-5; D may be TRBD2 (7 bases). V was trimmed by 0 bases and J by 2 bases, leaving 14 bases between them. Germline values: CDR1 SGDLS, CDR2 YYNGEE. The CDR3 totals 16 residues. The CDR3 DNA is TGTGCCAGCAGCGTAGGAGGGGGGGGACGACAAGAGACCCAGTACTTC. It is translated as CASSVGGGGRQETQYF.